One and the same sample provided the 19 T cell receptor beta chains below, sequenced in a study. Tregs were sorted as CD4+CD25+CD127-/low cells. Each CDR3 protein is one row after TCRdb ran MiXCR on the 5' RACE reads. The sample carries roughly 57,000 distinct CDR3 sequences, under 25% recorded once. Sequences were obtained from tumor-infiltrating Tregs sorted from the breast tumor. The origin of the receptors is a female donor with breast cancer.

This chain uses TRBV4-1 with TRBJ1-1; TRBD1 might be the D (6 bases). V lost 3 bases, J lost 3 bases, and 14 bases lay in between. The CDR3 is 15 residues long. Per the germline V gene, CDR1 is MGHRA and CDR2 is YSYEKL. The CDR3 nucleotides read TGCGCCAGCAGCCAGTTCCAGGGGCGCGACACTGAAGCTTTCTTT. Residues: CASSQFQGRDTEAFF.

About this clonotype: This may be a read error, as it is one base from a much larger clone. The chain links TRBV7-2 to TRBJ2-2, with D unresolved. The CDR3 covers 15 residues. Germline-derived CDR1 and CDR2 are SGHTA and FQGNSA. V lost 3 bases to trimming and J lost 2 bases, with 10 bases between them. Here the CDR3 DNA reads TGTGCCAGCAGCTTGAAGCCCGGAAACACCGGGGAGCTGTTTTTT. Translating gives CASSLKPGNTGELFF.

This clonotype has ten or more counts. This chain joins TRBV27 and TRBJ2-1; 12 nucleotides line up with TRBD2. The CDR3 sequence is 14 residues long. After removal of 6 bases from V and 6 bases from J, the junction contained 3 bases not matched to a gene. The germline V gene encodes CDR1 MNHEY and CDR2 SMNVEV (reference sequence). CDR3 in DNA: TGTGCCAGCAGGCCGGGACTAGCGGGCAATGAGCAGTTCTTC. Translating gives CASRPGLAGNEQFF.

This clonotype was observed many times. This sequence joins TRBV27 and TRBJ2-7; TRBD2 matches 7 bases. V was pared by 6 bases and J by 0 bases, with 8 bases of the junction left unmatched. Germline V gene lookup returns CDR1 MNHEY and CDR2 SMNVEV (reference sequence). This CDR3 contains 15 residues. This CDR3 is CASSLVLASSYEQYF. CDR3 DNA sequence: TGTGCCAGCAGCCTTGTACTAGCGAGCTCCTACGAGCAGTACTTC.

The chain combines TRBV12-3 or TRBV12-4 with TRBJ1-5; 7 positions match TRBD1. Trimming took 5 bases from V and 9 from J; bases not matched to a gene: 7. The CDR3 loop spans 13 amino acids. CDR3 sequence reads: CASSDRTGPPQHF. CDR3 in DNA: TGTGCCAGCAGTGACCGGACAGGCCCGCCCCAGCATTTT.

J is TRBJ2-1 and V is TRBV7-2; maybe TRBD2 (5 bases). The length of the CDR3 is 12 residues. V was cut by 4 bases and J by 10 bases, with 11 bases left in between. Germline CDR1 SGHTA, CDR2 FQGNSA. The CDR3 nucleotides are TGTGCCAGCAGCTCCGTACGGGGAGAGCAGTTCTTC. It encodes CASSSVRGEQFF.

This clonotype was counted between two and nine times. V gene TRBV7-2 combines with J gene TRBJ1-3; the D is unclear. The V gene lost 6 bases and the J gene lost 0 bases, with 12 bases spanning the gap. The CDR3 length is 15 residues. Per germline, CDR1 SGHTA and CDR2 FQGNSA. This CDR3 reads CASSSARLSGNTIYF. The DNA of the CDR3 is TGTGCCAGCAGTTCCGCCCGACTCTCTGGAAACACCATATATTTT.

This clonotype was counted a few times. The chain recombines TRBV4-1 with TRBJ1-4; D perhaps matches TRBD1 (5 bases). The CDR3 totals 15 residues. Per the germline V gene, CDR1 is MGHRA and CDR2 is YSYEKL. With 5 bases removed from V and 1 base from J, the gap between germline ends came to 11 bases. The CDR3 DNA reads TGCGCCAGCAGCGTCAAGGGGTTAACTAATGAAAAACTGTTTTTT. Translated: CASSVKGLTNEKLFF.

This chain uses TRBV10-3 with TRBJ1-1; 7 nucleotides match TRBD1. The CDR3 is made up of 12 amino acids. V dropped 7 bases and J dropped 4; count of bases not matched to a gene: 3. The V gene's germline CDR1 is ENHRY and CDR2 SYGVKD. The CDR3 loop is CAIKGASTEAFF. CDR3 nucleotides: TGTGCCATCAAGGGGGCGAGCACTGAAGCTTTCTTT.

This clonotype was seen repeatedly, ten times or more. This chain links TRBV7-9 with TRBJ1-2; the match to TRBD1 covers 10 bases. CDR1 SEHNR and CDR2 FQNEAQ come from the germline V gene (reference sequence). The length of the CDR3 is 15 residues. V gave up 6 bases and J gave up 4 bases; unmatched junction bases: 8. The CDR3 region is CASRSDRGRSYGYTF. CDR3 DNA: TGTGCCAGCAGATCCGACAGGGGGCGCTCCTATGGCTACACCTTC.

This clonotype was seen more than once but under ten times. This sequence joins TRBV6-6 and TRBJ1-5, with TRBD1 identical over 8 bases. V shed 5 bases and J 5 bases; nucleotides not matched to a gene: 5. There are 14 residues in the CDR3. Germline V gives CDR1 MNHNY, CDR2 SVGAGI (reference sequence). The CDR3 DNA reads TGTGCCAGCAGTGGACAGGGAAGGGATCAGCCCCAGCATTTT. Protein product: CASSGQGRDQPQHF.

On this clonotype itself: Relative to the germline gene, one junction end is altered; a read error may explain this. The chain combines TRBV7-2 with TRBJ2-5; 10 nucleotides agree with TRBD2. The CDR3 is 15 amino acids. CDR1 and CDR2 from the germline V gene are SGHTA and FQGNSA. Written as DNA, the CDR3 is TGTTCCAGCAGCTTACGAGCGGGGGGGCAAGAGACCCAGTACTTC. Its translation: CSSSLRAGGQETQYF. Together with reference TRBV7-2 and TRBJ2-5, the CDR3 gives the full variable domain: GAGVSQSPSNKVTEKGKDVELRCDPISGHTALYWYRQSLGQGLEFLIYFQGNSAPDKSGLPSDRFSAERTGGSVSTLTIQRTQQEDSAVYLCSSSLRAGGQETQYFGPGTRLLVL.

This clonotype was counted a few times. This may come from a read error, since a much larger clone is one base off. Likely a read error: the CDR3 ends without its conserved phenylalanine or tryptophan. This chain uses TRBV5-1 with TRBJ1-1, with no clear D. Germline V gene lookup returns CDR1 SGHRS and CDR2 YFSETQ. The V and J ends lost 4 bases and 3 bases respectively, with 7 bases between them. CDR3 size: 12 residues. The CDR3 region is CASSDRDTEAFL. The CDR3 region has the DNA TGCGCCAGCAGCGATAGGGACACTGAAGCTTTCTTG.

This sequence joins TRBV20-1 and TRBJ2-3, with 12 nucleotides matching TRBD1. CDR1 and CDR2 from the germline V gene are DFQATT and SNEGSKA (reference sequence). The CDR3 has 15 amino acids. The junction had 7 bases not matched to a gene; V was cut back by 4 bases and J by 5 bases. CDR3 sequence reads: CSAKTGTGGKDTQYF. The CDR3 DNA reads TGCAGTGCTAAAACCGGGACAGGGGGCAAAGATACGCAGTATTTT.

The chain combines TRBV4-1 with TRBJ2-1; 7 bases align to TRBD1. The CDR3 contains 13 residues. In germline, CDR1 is MGHRA, CDR2 YSYEKL. Unmatched junction bases numbered 2, after V lost 2 bases and J lost 7 bases. The CDR3 protein is CASSQIRGNEQFF. CDR3 nucleotides: TGCGCCAGCAGCCAAATCAGGGGGAATGAGCAGTTCTTC.

This clonotype was seen at least ten times. The chain uses TRBV5-1 and TRBJ2-3; 9 bases are shared with TRBD1. V was pared by 4 bases and J by 4 bases, with 4 bases of the junction left unmatched. Per germline, CDR1 SGHRS and CDR2 YFSETQ. The CDR3 has 14 amino acids. The CDR3 is CASSPDRGSDTQYF. The CDR3 bases are TGCGCCAGCAGCCCGGACAGGGGCTCAGATACGCAGTATTTT. The variable domain in full, with the rest retrieved from reference TRBV5-1 and TRBJ2-3, is KAGVTQTPRYLIKTRGQQVTLSCSPISGHRSVSWYQQTPGQGLQFLFEYFSETQRNKGNFPGRFSGRQFSNSRSEMNVSTLELGDSALYLCASSPDRGSDTQYFGPGTRLTVL.

V usage is TRBV29-1 and J usage is TRBJ2-7, with 11 bases that match TRBD1. J lost 3 bases, V lost 6 bases, and 4 bases had no gene match. Germline values: CDR1 SQVTM, CDR2 ANQGSEA. CDR3 length equals 13 residues. The chain's CDR3 is CSVAGTGGYEQYF. CDR3 DNA: TGCAGCGTGGCCGGGACAGGGGGCTACGAGCAGTACTTC.

This clonotype was counted between two and nine times. A much larger clone lies one base from this, so it may be a read error. CDR3 nucleotide sequence: TGCGCCAGCAGCTTGGCCGAGGAGACCAAGTACTTC. This translates into CASSLAEETKYF. The rearrangement uses TRBV5-1 and TRBJ2-5; D remains unclear. The CDR3 sequence is 12 residues long. Per the germline V gene, CDR1 is SGHRS and CDR2 is YFSETQ.

This clonotype was detected many times. The chain links TRBV6-2 or TRBV6-3 to TRBJ2-3; unclear D gene. Germline V gene lookup returns CDR1 MNHEY and CDR2 SVGEGT. The CDR3 is made up of 15 amino acids. The germline V and J ends were trimmed by 2 bases and 2 bases, with 11 bases remaining between them. CDR3 bases: TGTGCCAGCAGTTACGGGTTGGCGGACACAGATACGCAGTATTTT. It specifies CASSYGLADTDTQYF.